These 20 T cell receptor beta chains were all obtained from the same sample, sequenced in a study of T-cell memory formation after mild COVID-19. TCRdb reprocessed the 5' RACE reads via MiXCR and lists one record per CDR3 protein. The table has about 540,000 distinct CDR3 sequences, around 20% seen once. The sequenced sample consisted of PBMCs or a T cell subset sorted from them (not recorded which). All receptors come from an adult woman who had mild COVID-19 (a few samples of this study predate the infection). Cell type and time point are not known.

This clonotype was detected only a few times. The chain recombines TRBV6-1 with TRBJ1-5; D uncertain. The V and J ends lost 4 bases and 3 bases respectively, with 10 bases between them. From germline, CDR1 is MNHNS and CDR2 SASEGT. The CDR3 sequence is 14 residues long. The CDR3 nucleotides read TGTGCCAGCAGTGTCGTTTGGGCCAATCAGCCCCAGCATTTT. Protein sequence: CASSVVWANQPQHF.

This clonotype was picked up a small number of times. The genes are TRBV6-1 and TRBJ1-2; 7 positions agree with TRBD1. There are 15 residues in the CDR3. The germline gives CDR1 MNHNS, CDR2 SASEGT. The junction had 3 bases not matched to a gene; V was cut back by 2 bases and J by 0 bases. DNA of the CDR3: TGTGCCAGCAGTGAACTTACAGGGGCTAACTATGGCTACACCTTC. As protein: CASSELTGANYGYTF.

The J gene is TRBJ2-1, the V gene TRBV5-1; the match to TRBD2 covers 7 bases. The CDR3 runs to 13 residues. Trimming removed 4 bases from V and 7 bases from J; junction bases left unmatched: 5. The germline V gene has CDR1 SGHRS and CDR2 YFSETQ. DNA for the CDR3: TGCGCCAGCAGCCCCCAAGCGGGGAATGAGCAGTTCTTC. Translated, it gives CASSPQAGNEQFF.

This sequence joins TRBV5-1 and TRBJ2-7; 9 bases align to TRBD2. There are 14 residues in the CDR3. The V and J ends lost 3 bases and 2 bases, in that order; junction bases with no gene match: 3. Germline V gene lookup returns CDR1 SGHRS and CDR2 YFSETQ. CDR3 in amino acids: CASSSRGGPYEQYF. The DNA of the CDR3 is TGCGCCAGCAGCTCGCGGGGGGGACCCTACGAGCAGTACTTC.

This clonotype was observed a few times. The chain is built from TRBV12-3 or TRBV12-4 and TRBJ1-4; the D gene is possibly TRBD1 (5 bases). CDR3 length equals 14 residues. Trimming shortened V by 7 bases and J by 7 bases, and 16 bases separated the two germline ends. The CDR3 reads CASTQSGRREKLFF. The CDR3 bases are TGTGCCAGCACCCAGTCAGGGCGGCGTGAAAAACTGTTTTTT.

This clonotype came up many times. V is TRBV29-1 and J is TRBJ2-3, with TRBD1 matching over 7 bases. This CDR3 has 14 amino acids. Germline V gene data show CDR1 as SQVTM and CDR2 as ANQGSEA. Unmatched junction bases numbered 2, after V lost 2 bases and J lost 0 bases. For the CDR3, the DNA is TGCAGCGTTGAACCGGGACAGAGCACAGATACGCAGTATTTT. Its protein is CSVEPGQSTDTQYF.

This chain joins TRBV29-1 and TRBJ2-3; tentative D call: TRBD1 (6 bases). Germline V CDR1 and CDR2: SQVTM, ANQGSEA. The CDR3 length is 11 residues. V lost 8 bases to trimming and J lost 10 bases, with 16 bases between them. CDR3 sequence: CSPRTVVAQYF. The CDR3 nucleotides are TGCAGCCCCCGGACAGTTGTGGCGCAGTATTTT.

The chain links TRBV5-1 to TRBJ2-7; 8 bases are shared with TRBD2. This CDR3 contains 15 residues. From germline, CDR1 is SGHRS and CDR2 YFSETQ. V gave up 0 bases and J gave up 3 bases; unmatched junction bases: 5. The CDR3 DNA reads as TGCGCCAGCAGCTTGGGAGGCGGGAGGTTCTACGAGCAGTACTTC. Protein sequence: CASSLGGGRFYEQYF. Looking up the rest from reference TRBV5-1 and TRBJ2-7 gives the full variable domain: KAGVTQTPRYLIKTRGQQVTLSCSPISGHRSVSWYQQTPGQGLQFLFEYFSETQRNKGNFPGRFSGRQFSNSRSEMNVSTLELGDSALYLCASSLGGGRFYEQYFGPGTRLTVT.

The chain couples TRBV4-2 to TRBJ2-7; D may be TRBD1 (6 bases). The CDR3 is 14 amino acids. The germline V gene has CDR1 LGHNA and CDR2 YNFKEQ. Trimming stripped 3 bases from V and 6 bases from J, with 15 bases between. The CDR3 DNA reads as TGTGCCAGCAGCCAGGGCACAGGGTCGGGCGAGCAGTACTTC. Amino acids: CASSQGTGSGEQYF.

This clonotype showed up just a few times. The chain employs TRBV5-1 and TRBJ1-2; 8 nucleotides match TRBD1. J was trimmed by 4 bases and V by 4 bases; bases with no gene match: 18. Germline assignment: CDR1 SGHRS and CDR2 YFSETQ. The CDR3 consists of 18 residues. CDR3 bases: TGCGCCAGCAGCACCGCCCGACAGGGGATGTTGGGTGGCTATGGCTACACCTTC. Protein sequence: CASSTARQGMLGGYGYTF. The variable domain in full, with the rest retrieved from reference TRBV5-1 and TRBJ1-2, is KAGVTQTPRYLIKTRGQQVTLSCSPISGHRSVSWYQQTPGQGLQFLFEYFSETQRNKGNFPGRFSGRQFSNSRSEMNVSTLELGDSALYLCASSTARQGMLGGYGYTFGSGTRLTVV.

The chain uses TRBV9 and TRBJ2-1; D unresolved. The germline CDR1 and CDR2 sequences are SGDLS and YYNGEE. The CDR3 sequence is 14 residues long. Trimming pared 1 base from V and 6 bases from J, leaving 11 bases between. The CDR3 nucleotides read TGTGCCAGCAGCGTAACCAGTCGGATCAATGAGCAGTTCTTC. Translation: CASSVTSRINEQFF. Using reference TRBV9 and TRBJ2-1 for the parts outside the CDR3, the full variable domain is DSGVTQTPKHLITATGQRVTLRCSPRSGDLSVYWYQQSLDQGLQFLIQYYNGEERAKGNILERFSAQQFPDLHSELNLSSLELGDSALYFCASSVTSRINEQFFGPGTRLTVL.

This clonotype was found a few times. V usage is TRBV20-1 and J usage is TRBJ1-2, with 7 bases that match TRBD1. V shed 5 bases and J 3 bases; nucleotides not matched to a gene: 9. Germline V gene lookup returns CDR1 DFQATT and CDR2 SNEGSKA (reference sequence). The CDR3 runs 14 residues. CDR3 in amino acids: CSAASTGRDYGYTF. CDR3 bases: TGCAGTGCTGCTTCGACAGGGAGAGACTATGGCTACACCTTC.

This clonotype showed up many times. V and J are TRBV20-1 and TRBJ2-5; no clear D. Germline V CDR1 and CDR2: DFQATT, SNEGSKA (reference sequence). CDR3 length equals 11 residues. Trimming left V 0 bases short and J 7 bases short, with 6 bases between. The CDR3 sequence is CSARESLTQYF. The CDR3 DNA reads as TGCAGTGCTAGAGAAAGTCTGACCCAGTACTTC.

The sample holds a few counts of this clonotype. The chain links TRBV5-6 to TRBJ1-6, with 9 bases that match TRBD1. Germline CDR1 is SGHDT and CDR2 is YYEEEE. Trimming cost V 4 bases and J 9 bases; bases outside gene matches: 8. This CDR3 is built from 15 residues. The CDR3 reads CASSLITGGFSPLHF. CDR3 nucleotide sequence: TGTGCCAGCAGCCTTATTACAGGGGGCTTTTCACCCCTCCACTTT.

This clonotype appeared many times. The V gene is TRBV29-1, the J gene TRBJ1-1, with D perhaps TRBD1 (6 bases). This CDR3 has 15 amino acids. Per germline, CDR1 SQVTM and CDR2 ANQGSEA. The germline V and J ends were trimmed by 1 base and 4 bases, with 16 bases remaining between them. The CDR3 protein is CSVEGGLGGGTEAFF. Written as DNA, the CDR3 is TGCAGCGTTGAAGGGGGTCTTGGAGGGGGCACTGAAGCTTTCTTT.

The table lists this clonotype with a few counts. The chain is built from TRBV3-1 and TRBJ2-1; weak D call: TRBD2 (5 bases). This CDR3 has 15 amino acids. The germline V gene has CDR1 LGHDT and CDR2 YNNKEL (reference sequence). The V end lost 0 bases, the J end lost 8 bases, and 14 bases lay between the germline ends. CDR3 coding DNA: TGTGCCAGCAGCCAAGAGTCTAGCCTCAGGCATGAGCAGTTCTTC. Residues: CASSQESSLRHEQFF.

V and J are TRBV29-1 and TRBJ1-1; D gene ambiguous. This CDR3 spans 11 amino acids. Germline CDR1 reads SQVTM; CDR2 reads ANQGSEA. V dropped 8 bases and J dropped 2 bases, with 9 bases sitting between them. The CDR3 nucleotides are TGCAGCACTCGTCTTAACACTGAAGCTTTCTTT. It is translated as CSTRLNTEAFF.

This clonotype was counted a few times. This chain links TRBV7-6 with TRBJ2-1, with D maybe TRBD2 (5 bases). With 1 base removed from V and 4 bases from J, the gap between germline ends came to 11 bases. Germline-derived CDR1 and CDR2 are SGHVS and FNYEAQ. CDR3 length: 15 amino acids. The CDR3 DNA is TGTGCCAGCAGCTTAGAAATAGCGCGATACAATGAGCAGTTCTTC. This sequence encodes CASSLEIARYNEQFF.

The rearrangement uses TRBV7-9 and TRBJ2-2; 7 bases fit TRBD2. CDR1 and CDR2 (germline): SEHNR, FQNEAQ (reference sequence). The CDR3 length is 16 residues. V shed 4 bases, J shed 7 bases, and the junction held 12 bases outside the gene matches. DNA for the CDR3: TGTGCCAGCAGCTCCTGGACTAGTTTAGGTTACGGGGAGCTGTTTTTT. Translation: CASSSWTSLGYGELFF.

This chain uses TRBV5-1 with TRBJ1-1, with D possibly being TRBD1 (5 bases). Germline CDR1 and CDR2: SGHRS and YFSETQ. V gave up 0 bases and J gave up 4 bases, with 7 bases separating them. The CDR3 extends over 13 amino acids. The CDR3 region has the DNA TGCGCCAGCAGCTTGGAACAGGCCACTGAAGCTTTCTTT. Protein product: CASSLEQATEAFF.